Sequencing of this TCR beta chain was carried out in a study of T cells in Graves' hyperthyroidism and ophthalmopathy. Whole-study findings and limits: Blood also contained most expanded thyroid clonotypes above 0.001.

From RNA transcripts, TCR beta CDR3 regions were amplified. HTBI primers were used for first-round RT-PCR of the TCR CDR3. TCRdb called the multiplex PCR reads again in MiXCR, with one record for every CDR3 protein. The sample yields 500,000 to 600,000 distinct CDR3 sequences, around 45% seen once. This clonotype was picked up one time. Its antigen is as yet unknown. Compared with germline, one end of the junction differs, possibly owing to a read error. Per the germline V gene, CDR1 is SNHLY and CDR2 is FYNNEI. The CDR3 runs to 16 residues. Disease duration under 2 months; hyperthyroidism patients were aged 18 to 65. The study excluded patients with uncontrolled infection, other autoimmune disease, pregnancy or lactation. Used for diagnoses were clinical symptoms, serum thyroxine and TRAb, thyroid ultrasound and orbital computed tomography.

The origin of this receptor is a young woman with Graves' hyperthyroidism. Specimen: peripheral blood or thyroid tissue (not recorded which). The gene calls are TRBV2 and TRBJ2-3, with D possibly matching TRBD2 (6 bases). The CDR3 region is CASSRDLPFGTGTQYF. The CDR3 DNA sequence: TGTGCCAGCAGTCGGGACTTGCCCTTTGGCACAGGTACGCAGTATTTT.